Sequencing of this T cell receptor beta chain was carried out in a study of blood T cell repertoires in COVID-19. Study summary: Samples of COVID-19 (acute and convalescent) were obtained from the United States, Italy and Spain. In each case, the material was cDNA or gDNA derived from T cells, B-cell-depleted T cells, or PBMCs.

Under the authors' procedure: Amplifying reference gene primers gave estimates of nucleated cell counts. The protocol was immunoSEQ multiplex PCR, while the TCRdb copy is restricted to in-frame clones and leaves out a portion. Clone size and the V and J calls come from that table; the DNA yielded D and trimming. Altogether about 170,000 clones are present, approximately 85% being singletons, with the ten largest covering roughly 1.1%. Sequences were obtained from peripheral blood. The clonotype originates from a man aged 55 to 70 who had recovered from COVID-19.

The CDR3: CASSGGSGSTDTQYF. For the CDR3, the DNA is TGTGCCAGCAGTGGGGGCTCGGGTAGCACAGATACGCAGTATTTT. This chain joins TRBV2 and TRBJ2-3, with D possibly matching TRBD1 (5 bases). This CDR3 is built from 15 residues. Trimming shortened V by 4 bases and J by 0 bases, and 11 bases separated the two germline ends. Germline V gene sequence: CDR1 SNHLY, CDR2 FYNNEI.